This TCR beta chain was profiled in a study of OX40 agonist ivuxolimab in advanced cancers. Across the study: The study treated patients with ivuxolimab, an agonistic anti-OX40 (CD134) antibody.

Any history of autoimmune disease or systemic immunosuppression disqualified patients. V shed 3 bases, J shed 1 base, and the junction held 4 bases outside the gene matches. The CDR3 runs to 15 residues. The germline CDR1 and CDR2 sequences are LGHNA and YNFKEQ. Using immunoSEQ multiplex PCR, the repertoire was profiled, and TCRdb retains in-frame clones only, with some absent. The top ten clones hold under 20% of a sample with tens of thousands of clones, 65% to 75% of them seen once. Points on this clone: Its antigen remains unknown.

General observations from the study: The antigen specificity of the peripheral T cells (those that were expanded) was not determined.

V is TRBV4-2 and J is TRBJ2-5, with 8 positions matching TRBD2. Sequencing was performed on CD4+ or CD8+ T cells sorted from blood, taken in a trial of the OX40 agonist ivuxolimab. The clonotype comes from an adult with an advanced solid tumor such as melanoma, head and neck, liver or kidney cancer. The CDR3 here is CASSQSSGVQETQYF. As DNA, the CDR3 is TGTGCCAGCAGCCAGAGTAGCGGGGTCCAAGAGACCCAGTACTTC.